A selection of T cell receptor beta chains follows, all from one sample in a study of human T cells and chemical hapten exposure. MiXCR, applied by TCRdb to the RACE reads, yields one record per CDR3 protein. This sample has roughly 72,000 distinct CDR3 sequences, with around a tenth found just once. The sequences come from whole blood, collected in connection with sensitization to the hapten diphenylcyclopropenone (DPC). The origin of the receptors is a woman aged 45-59 years with alopecia areata. Some clones in this sample may be carry-over from other donors' samples. Both conserved end residues are part of each CDR3. Fields, in order: J gene, clone size, V gene, CDR3 length, D gene, CDR3 protein, CDR3 DNA. D genes are given only for firm matches. The listing skips clone size in some rows; elsewhere it reads once, few, many or a size class.

j_call: TRBJ2-1; clone_size: few; v_call: TRBV3-1; cdr3_length: 12; d_call: .; cdr3_aa: CASSRADNEQFF; cdr3_nt: TGTGCCAGCAGCCGGGCTGACAATGAGCAGTTCTTC
j_call: TRBJ2-1; clone_size: few; v_call: TRBV6-1; cdr3_length: 14; d_call: .; cdr3_aa: CASSVETAEDEQFF; cdr3_nt: TGTGCCAGCAGTGTCGAGACCGCCGAGGATGAGCAGTTCTTC
j_call: TRBJ2-7; clone_size: .; v_call: TRBV5-1; cdr3_length: 15; d_call: TRBD1; cdr3_aa: CASTEGDRISYEQYF; cdr3_nt: TGCGCCAGCACCGAGGGGGACAGGATCTCCTACGAGCAGTACTTC
j_call: TRBJ1-6; clone_size: many; v_call: TRBV6-5; cdr3_length: 16; d_call: TRBD1; cdr3_aa: CASSNSRDRGTTPLHF; cdr3_nt: TGTGCCAGCAGTAACAGCCGGGACAGGGGAACGACACCCCTCCACTTT
j_call: TRBJ2-1; clone_size: few; v_call: TRBV7-2; cdr3_length: 14; d_call: .; cdr3_aa: CASSLDTVYNEQFF; cdr3_nt: TGTGCCAGCAGCTTAGATACTGTCTACAATGAGCAGTTCTTC
j_call: TRBJ2-3; clone_size: few; v_call: TRBV4-2; cdr3_length: 17; d_call: .; cdr3_aa: CASSQDTPSTGDDTQYF; cdr3_nt: TGTGCCAGCAGCCAAGATACCCCCTCAACGGGAGACGATACGCAGTATTTT
j_call: TRBJ1-6; clone_size: many; v_call: TRBV2; cdr3_length: 14; d_call: .; cdr3_aa: CASRLRTQNSPLHF; cdr3_nt: TGTGCCAGCAGGCTGCGGACACAAAATTCACCCCTCCACTTT
j_call: TRBJ1-5; clone_size: .; v_call: TRBV4-2; cdr3_length: 16; d_call: .; cdr3_aa: CASSQAFGNVNQPQHF; cdr3_nt: TGTGCCAGCAGCCAAGCCTTCGGGAATGTCAATCAGCCCCAGCATTTT
j_call: TRBJ2-1; clone_size: .; v_call: TRBV6-2/TRBV6-3; cdr3_length: 14; d_call: TRBD2; cdr3_aa: CASSSGGLYNEQFF; cdr3_nt: TGTGCCAGCAGTTCGGGAGGGCTTTACAATGAGCAGTTCTTC
j_call: TRBJ1-2; clone_size: few; v_call: TRBV6-5; cdr3_length: 17; d_call: .; cdr3_aa: CASSYRPWPIANYGYTF; cdr3_nt: TGTGCCAGCAGTTACCGCCCCTGGCCGATAGCTAACTATGGCTACACCTTC
j_call: TRBJ1-6; clone_size: .; v_call: TRBV25-1; cdr3_length: 14; d_call: .; cdr3_aa: CASSGTGRNSPLHF; cdr3_nt: TGTGCCAGCAGTGGTACAGGGAGGAATTCACCCCTCCACTTT
j_call: TRBJ2-5; clone_size: few; v_call: TRBV12-3/TRBV12-4; cdr3_length: 15; d_call: TRBD2; cdr3_aa: CASSFETSGKETQYF; cdr3_nt: TGTGCCAGCAGTTTCGAGACTAGCGGAAAAGAGACCCAGTACTTC
j_call: TRBJ1-2; clone_size: .; v_call: TRBV18; cdr3_length: 13; d_call: .; cdr3_aa: CASSPDSGYGYTF; cdr3_nt: TGTGCCAGCTCACCAGACAGCGGCTATGGCTACACCTTC
j_call: TRBJ2-7; clone_size: .; v_call: TRBV18; cdr3_length: 14; d_call: .; cdr3_aa: CASSPTPASYEQYF; cdr3_nt: TGTGCCAGCTCTCCAACCCCGGCCTCCTACGAGCAGTACTTC
j_call: TRBJ2-3; clone_size: .; v_call: TRBV28; cdr3_length: 15; d_call: TRBD2; cdr3_aa: CASSSLAVSTDTQYF; cdr3_nt: TGTGCCAGCAGTTCACTAGCGGTTAGCACAGATACGCAGTATTTT
j_call: TRBJ2-1; clone_size: .; v_call: TRBV14; cdr3_length: 15; d_call: TRBD2; cdr3_aa: CASSQGLADYNEQFF; cdr3_nt: TGTGCCAGCAGCCAAGGTCTAGCGGATTACAATGAGCAGTTCTTC
j_call: TRBJ1-1; clone_size: .; v_call: TRBV4-2; cdr3_length: 16; d_call: .; cdr3_aa: CASSQDPGLLNTEAFF; cdr3_nt: TGTGCCAGCAGCCAAGATCCGGGGCTTTTGAACACTGAAGCTTTCTTT
j_call: TRBJ2-1; clone_size: many; v_call: TRBV7-9; cdr3_length: 16; d_call: TRBD2; cdr3_aa: CASSFIAGVSYNEQFF; cdr3_nt: TGTGCCAGCAGCTTTATAGCGGGAGTCAGCTACAATGAGCAGTTCTTC
j_call: TRBJ2-2; clone_size: few; v_call: TRBV7-3; cdr3_length: 17; d_call: TRBD2; cdr3_aa: CASSPSPSGRGTGELFF; cdr3_nt: TGTGCCAGCAGCCCCTCCCCTAGCGGGAGGGGGACCGGGGAGCTGTTTTTT
j_call: TRBJ2-3; clone_size: .; v_call: TRBV5-1; cdr3_length: 17; d_call: TRBD2; cdr3_aa: CASSSAGGPPNTDTQYF; cdr3_nt: TGCGCCAGCAGTTCTGCGGGAGGGCCCCCTAACACAGATACGCAGTATTTT
j_call: TRBJ2-1; clone_size: few; v_call: TRBV7-9; cdr3_length: 15; d_call: TRBD2; cdr3_aa: CASSPKERLAAEQFF; cdr3_nt: TGTGCCAGCAGTCCTAAAGAGAGACTAGCAGCTGAGCAGTTCTTC
j_call: TRBJ2-5; clone_size: .; v_call: TRBV5-1; cdr3_length: 12; d_call: .; cdr3_aa: CASRVDSETQYF; cdr3_nt: TGCGCCAGCAGAGTGGACAGTGAGACCCAGTACTTC